The present T cell receptor (beta chain) was sequenced within a study of cytomegalovirus exposure and HLA in healthy donors. Findings of the study overall: In a later analysis, across HLA loci, associated TCR counts were highest for DRB1, lowest for HLA-C. Highly shared variants forming one cluster were likely a sequencing artifact.

13 Jbeta primers and 60 Vbeta primers were used for the PCR. Assay used: immunoSEQ multiplex PCR; TCRdb lists only in-frame clones, some missing. This table holds about 120,000 clones, over 60% found once. The CDR3 is 16 amino acids. With V trimmed by 5 bases and J by 4 bases, 9 bases remained unmatched. CDR1 is PRHDT, CDR2 FYEKMQ, per germline (reference sequence). A note on this clone: No antigen is known for it.

This sequence was found in a woman in her thirties or forties in good health and CMV-seropositive. This chain connects TRBV13 to TRBJ2-2; 8 bases are shared with TRBD1. The sequencing sample was made of PBMCs. This CDR3 is CASSQVGRGPTGELFF. The CDR3 DNA sequence: TGTGCCAGCAGCCAGGTCGGCAGGGGGCCCACCGGGGAGCTGTTTTTT.